This TCR beta chain was identified during a study of tumor and adjacent non-tumor tissue in lung cancer. This clonotype was found many times. What it binds is unknown. Germline V gene lookup returns CDR1 PRHDT and CDR2 FYEKMQ (reference sequence). V was clipped by 5 bases and J by 5 bases; unmatched bases: 10. This CDR3 has 15 amino acids. Study observations and caveats: Higher tumor TCR diversity was associated with shorter survival. Normal lung showed higher cumulative top 100 clone frequency than tumor.

A modified ARM-PCR protocol with three rounds of nested PCR amplified TCRbeta. Using its own MiXCR run on the multiplex PCR reads, TCRdb lists one record per CDR3 protein. Among 95,000 to 150,000 distinct CDR3 sequences, about 66% were seen once, and the ten largest hold roughly 12%. No cell sorting was done before RNA was extracted from the tissue. The TCR originated in a young man with non-small cell lung cancer. V and J are TRBV13 and TRBJ2-5; the match to TRBD2 covers 8 bases. Specimen: lung tumor tissue. CDR3 sequence: CASSIRRTSRETQYF. Written as DNA, the CDR3 is TGTGCCAGCAGCATAAGGCGGACTAGCCGGGAGACCCAGTACTTC.